This TCR beta chain was sequenced for a study of blood T cell repertoires in COVID-19. For the study at large: Samples representing acute and convalescent COVID-19 were sourced from the United States, Italy and Spain. T cells, B-cell-depleted T cells, or PBMCs supplied cDNA or gDNA.

Per the original data handling: Estimation of nucleated cell counts relied on the amplification of reference gene primers. The protocol was immunoSEQ multiplex PCR, while the TCRdb copy is restricted to in-frame clones and leaves out a portion. The V and J calls and the clone size are those of that table, but D and trimming were determined from the DNA. The sample yields around 40,000 clones, around 86% seen once. V shed 9 bases, J shed 3 bases, and the junction held 5 bases outside the gene matches. Germline CDR1 and CDR2: SGHRS and YFSETQ. The CDR3 length is 13 residues. The sequenced material came from peripheral blood. The sequence was collected from a man aged 50-60 years with active or convalescent COVID-19. V and J are TRBV5-1 and TRBJ2-1, with TRBD2 identical over 8 bases. CDR3 in DNA: TGCGCCACCCGGGAGGGCGTCTACAATGAGCAGTTCTTC. This sequence encodes CATREGVYNEQFF. The whole variable domain, filled in from reference TRBV5-1 and TRBJ2-1, reads KAGVTQTPRYLIKTRGQQVTLSCSPISGHRSVSWYQQTPGQGLQFLFEYFSETQRNKGNFPGRFSGRQFSNSRSEMNVSTLELGDSALYLCATREGVYNEQFFGPGTRLTVL.